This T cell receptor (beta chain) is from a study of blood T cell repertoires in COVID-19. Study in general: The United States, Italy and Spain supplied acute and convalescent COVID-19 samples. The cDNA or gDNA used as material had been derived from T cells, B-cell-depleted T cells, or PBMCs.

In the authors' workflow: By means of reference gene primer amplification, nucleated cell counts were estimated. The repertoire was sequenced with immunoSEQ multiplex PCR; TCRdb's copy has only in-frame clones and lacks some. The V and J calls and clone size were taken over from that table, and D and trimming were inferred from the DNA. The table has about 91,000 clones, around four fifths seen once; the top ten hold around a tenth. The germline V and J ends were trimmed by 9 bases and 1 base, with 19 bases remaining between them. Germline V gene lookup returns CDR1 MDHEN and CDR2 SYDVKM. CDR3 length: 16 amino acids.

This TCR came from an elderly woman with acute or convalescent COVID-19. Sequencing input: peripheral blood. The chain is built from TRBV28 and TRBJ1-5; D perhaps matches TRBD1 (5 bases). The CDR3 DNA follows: TGTGCCAGTCTCCCCTCCGGGGGAGGCAGCAATCAGCCCCAGCATTTT. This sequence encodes CASLPSGGGSNQPQHF.